This TCR beta chain was captured in a study of cytomegalovirus exposure and HLA in healthy donors. Use of 60 Vbeta and 13 Jbeta primers characterized the PCR. The table came from immunoSEQ multiplex PCR; TCRdb's copy has only in-frame clones and leaves some out. Its table records about 58,000 clones. This CDR3 is built from 13 residues. Per the germline V gene, CDR1 is KGHSH and CDR2 is LQKENI. V shed 2 bases, J shed 6 bases, and the junction held 3 bases outside the gene matches. General study points: TRBV6-2, TRBV6-3 and some other V segments were excluded as indistinguishable. One variant, a missense change in DCLRE1C, was linked in a later analysis to TCR beta V- and J-gene trimming. Later analysis found that TCR beta chains associated with HLA were more clonally expanded than other, equally common chains.

About this clone: Its antigen is as yet unknown.

This chain joins TRBV18 and TRBJ1-2; 7 bases are shared with TRBD1. Specimen: PBMCs. This TCR derives from a woman aged 18-29 years in good health and CMV-seronegative. The CDR3 coding sequence is TGTGCCAGCTCACCAAGCAGGGGGGATGGCTACACCTTC. Its translation: CASSPSRGDGYTF.